This passage covers 13 T cell receptor beta chains from one sample sequenced in a study of blood T cells in healthy people across ages. The second PCR ran about 6 to 12 cycles with a sample-barcoded 5' primer and J-beta primers. TCRdb fed the 5' RACE reads into MiXCR, producing one record per CDR3 protein. Seen here are over a million distinct CDR3 sequences, approximately 42% observed once, and the top ten hold roughly 3.7%. The sequenced material came from blood. The source of these receptors is a woman under 30 in good health.

The chain recombines TRBV7-2 with TRBJ2-1; D may match TRBD1 or TRBD2 (5 bases each). This CDR3 has 14 amino acids. The germline CDR1 and CDR2 sequences are SGHTA and FQGNSA. The ends were cut back, 6 bases at V and 10 bases at J, with 19 bases in the middle. The DNA for the CDR3 is TGTGCCAGCAGACCCGGGACCGACTACAGGGAGCAGTTCTTC. Translation: CASRPGTDYREQFF.

The V call is TRBV7-2, the J call TRBJ1-6; TRBD1 is a possible D gene (6 bases). The CDR3 sequence is 16 residues long. V gave up 8 bases and J gave up 5 bases, with 19 bases separating them. CDR1 and CDR2 (germline): SGHTA, FQGNSA. The CDR3 loop reads CASLKGGGPNNSPLHF. The DNA of the CDR3 is TGTGCCAGCTTAAAGGGGGGGGGGCCAAATAATTCACCCCTCCACTTT.

This rearrangement joins TRBV11-2 to TRBJ2-5; weak D call: TRBD2 (6 bases). V was cut by 4 bases and J by 5 bases, with 17 bases left in between. Germline CDR1 is SGHAT and CDR2 is FQNNGV. The CDR3 contains 15 residues. CDR3 region: CASSSDGLREETQYF. The CDR3 nucleotides read TGTGCCAGCAGCTCTGATGGACTAAGGGAGGAGACCCAGTACTTC.

As regards this clonotype: One junction end does not reproduce the germline sequence, and a read error may be involved. The V gene is TRBV7-2, the J gene TRBJ2-5, with D tentatively TRBD2 (6 bases). The CDR3 spans 16 residues. Per the germline V gene, CDR1 is SGHTA and CDR2 is FQGNSA. CDR3 in DNA: TGTGCCAACAGCTTAGCTTGGGGGGTTGGCCAAGAGACCCAGTACTTC. Encoded protein: CANSLAWGVGQETQYF.

The gene calls are TRBV18 and TRBJ2-6; 8 nucleotides agree with TRBD1. J was trimmed by 0 bases and V by 3 bases; bases with no gene match: 7. CDR1 is KGHSH and CDR2 is LQKENI in the germline V gene. This CDR3 has 18 residues. Here the CDR3 reads CASSPTTGGISGANVLTF. The CDR3 bases are TGTGCCAGCTCACCGACTACAGGGGGAATCTCTGGGGCCAACGTCCTGACTTTC. Filled out from reference TRBV18 and TRBJ2-6, the complete variable domain reads NAGVMQNPRHLVRRRGQEARLRCSPMKGHSHVYWYRQLPEEGLKFMVYLQKENIIDESGMPKERFSAEFPKEGPSILRIQQVVRGDSAAYFCASSPTTGGISGANVLTFGAGSRLTVL.

A word on this clonotype: One end of the junction varies from germline; a read error may be responsible. In nucleotides, the CDR3 is TGTGCTAGTGGTTTGACGAATACCGGGGAGCTGTTTTTT. Encoded protein: CASGLTNTGELFF. The rearrangement uses TRBV12-5 and TRBJ2-2; D gene unclear. There are 13 residues in the CDR3. Germline assignment: CDR1 LGHNT and CDR2 FRNRAP.

V and J are TRBV20-1 and TRBJ1-5, with D uncertain. V was trimmed by 6 bases and J by 2 bases, leaving 14 bases between them. CDR1 DFQATT and CDR2 SNEGSKA come from the germline V gene (reference sequence). This CDR3 has 14 residues. CDR3 sequence reads: CSAIRDRGNQPQHF. Written as DNA, the CDR3 is TGCAGTGCAATCCGGGATAGGGGCAATCAGCCCCAGCATTTT.

This clonotype showed up just a few times. J is TRBJ2-2 and V is TRBV7-2; TRBD2 matches 13 bases. V lost 4 bases, J lost 5 bases, and 4 bases stayed unmatched. The CDR3 has 16 residues. The germline V gene encodes CDR1 SGHTA and CDR2 FQGNSA. The DNA for the CDR3 is TGTGCCAGCAGCTCGGGACTAGCGGGGTTGACCGGGGAGCTGTTTTTT. Its protein product is CASSSGLAGLTGELFF.

The chain has TRBV21-1 and TRBJ1-5; the D call TRBD1 from the table was never checked on the DNA. TRBV21-1 is flagged as a pseudogene. This CDR3 has 17 residues. CDR3 nucleotide sequence: TGTGCCAGCAGCAAAGGTCCGGGGATGGGAAGCAATCAGCCCCAGCATTTT. Translating it yields CASSKGPGMGSNQPQHF.

The chain is built from TRBV7-3 and TRBJ2-3; 11 bases fit TRBD2. Per germline, CDR1 SGHTA and CDR2 FQGTGA. V shed 5 bases, J shed 2 bases, and the junction held 3 bases outside the gene matches. The CDR3 sequence is 15 residues long. The CDR3 bases are TGTGCCAGCAGCACACTAGCGGGAGCCACAGATACGCAGTATTTT. As protein: CASSTLAGATDTQYF. The whole variable domain, remainder taken from reference TRBV7-3 and TRBJ2-3, is GAGVSQTPSNKVTEKGKYVELRCDPISGHTALYWYRQSLGQGPEFLIYFQGTGAADDSGLPNDRFFAVRPEGSVSTLKIQRTERGDSAVYLCASSTLAGATDTQYFGPGTRLTVL.

The chain couples TRBV21-1 to TRBJ2-5; whether TRBD1, the table's D call, matches the DNA was not checked. TRBV21-1 constitutes a pseudogene. The CDR3 length is 19 residues. CDR3 residues: CASSKDLGTGARSNETQYF. CDR3 bases: TGTGCCAGCAGCAAAGATCTAGGGACAGGGGCTCGATCCAATGAGACCCAGTACTTC.

The rearrangement links TRBV12-3 or TRBV12-4 to TRBJ1-5, with no clear D. The CDR3 is 18 amino acids. The germline V and J ends were trimmed by 5 bases and 0 bases, with 20 bases remaining between them. The CDR3 region is CASSPGYLTKDSNQPQHF. Written as DNA, the CDR3 is TGTGCCAGCAGTCCGGGCTACCTAACGAAAGATAGCAATCAGCCCCAGCATTTT.

The chain recombines TRBV7-2 with TRBJ2-7, with 7 bases aligning to TRBD2. Germline V CDR1 and CDR2: SGHTA, FQGNSA. The CDR3 has 15 amino acids. With V trimmed by 3 bases and J by 4 bases, 9 bases remained unmatched. The chain's CDR3 is CASSLDAGVGYEQYF. DNA for the CDR3: TGTGCCAGCAGCTTGGATGCGGGAGTGGGGTACGAGCAGTACTTC.